This entry lists 8 T cell receptor beta chains sequenced from one sample in a study of blood T cell repertoires in COVID-19. Profiling relied on immunoSEQ multiplex PCR, and the TCRdb table lists in-frame clones only, not all of them. The repertoire consists of approximately 99,000 clones, with around four fifths occurring once and the leading ten covering roughly 4%. Sequencing used peripheral blood. The receptors shown here come from a woman between 65 and 79 years old with acute or convalescent COVID-19.

This clone was observed a single time. The chain carries TRBV2 and TRBJ2-7; D not certain. V was cut by 0 bases and J by 5 bases, with 11 bases left in between. Germline loops: CDR1 SNHLY, CDR2 FYNNEI. The CDR3 runs to 14 residues. CDR3 loop: CASSEALRANEQYF. The CDR3 coding sequence is TGTGCCAGCAGTGAAGCGCTTAGAGCGAACGAGCAGTACTTC.

This clone was recorded once. The genes are TRBV6-6 and TRBJ2-4; maybe TRBD2 (6 bases). CDR3 length: 19 residues. Germline CDR1 is MNHNY and CDR2 is SVGAGI (reference sequence). V was cut by 5 bases and J by 0 bases, with 23 bases left in between. This CDR3 is CASSRFRDLQALAKNIQYF. CDR3 DNA sequence: TGTGCCAGCAGTCGTTTCCGGGACTTACAGGCGTTAGCCAAAAACATTCAGTACTTC.

The chain carries TRBV11-2 and TRBJ2-7; TRBD1 matches at 12 bases. J gave up 0 bases and V 2 bases, and 11 bases lay outside the gene matches. CDR3 length equals 19 residues. Looked up from germline, CDR1 is SGHAT and CDR2 is FQNNGV. CDR3 nucleotide sequence: TGTGCCAGCAGCTTATCAACCGGGACAGGGGGCTTCAGCTCCTACGAGCAGTACTTC. Its protein is CASSLSTGTGGFSSYEQYF. The full variable domain, with the rest looked up from reference TRBV11-2 and TRBJ2-7, is EAGVAQSPRYKIIEKRQSVAFWCNPISGHATLYWYQQILGQGPKLLIQFQNNGVVDDSQLPKDRFSAERLKGVDSTLKIQPAKLEDSAVYLCASSLSTGTGGFSSYEQYFGPGTRLTVT.

The chain uses TRBV28 and TRBJ1-2; D gene ambiguous. Trimming stripped 5 bases from V and 5 bases from J, with 15 bases between. Germline-derived CDR1 and CDR2 are MDHEN and SYDVKM. The CDR3 sequence is 14 residues long. CDR3 in amino acids: CASSRGRGLYGYTF. The CDR3 bases are TGTGCCAGCAGTAGAGGCCGAGGGTTGTATGGCTACACCTTC.

The rearrangement uses TRBV19 and TRBJ1-6; a possible D gene is TRBD1 (6 bases). The V end was cut by 5 bases, the J end by 5 bases, with 16 bases between. Germline V gene sequence: CDR1 LNHDA, CDR2 SQIVND (reference sequence). This CDR3 is built from 16 residues. CDR3 region: CASSLLGQTDNSPLHF. The CDR3 DNA is TGTGCCAGTAGTCTCCTGGGACAAACTGATAATTCACCCCTCCACTTT.

This chain joins TRBV5-8 and TRBJ1-2, with TRBD1 matching 7 bases. The CDR3 loop spans 14 amino acids. Germline V lookup: CDR1 SGHTS, CDR2 YDEGEE. Unmatched junction bases numbered 12, after V lost 5 bases and J lost 8 bases. CDR3 bases: TGTGCCAGCAGTTCCGGACAGGCCCCCTGGGGCTACACCTTC. The encoded protein is CASSSGQAPWGYTF.

The rearrangement links TRBV28 to TRBJ1-4, with D possibly matching TRBD1 (6 bases). V was pared by 6 bases and J by 8 bases, with 16 bases between. The CDR3 sequence is 14 residues long. Germline V gene sequence: CDR1 MDHEN, CDR2 SYDVKM. For the CDR3, the DNA is TGTGCCAGCAGCCTCACAGGGTTAGACGAAAAACTGTTTTTT. Residues: CASSLTGLDEKLFF. Complete variable domain (other parts from reference TRBV28 and TRBJ1-4): DVKVTQSSRYLVKRTGEKVFLECVQDMDHENMFWYRQDPGLGLRLIYFSYDVKMKEKGDIPEGYSVSREKKERFSLILESASTNQTSMYLCASSLTGLDEKLFFGSGTQLSVL.

This sequence joins TRBV28 and TRBJ1-2; D call uncertain. Germline V lookup: CDR1 MDHEN, CDR2 SYDVKM. V lost 5 bases, J lost 1 base, and 14 bases lay in between. This CDR3 spans 15 amino acids. In nucleotides, the CDR3 is TGTGCCAGCAGTCCATGGGCCTCGTTTAACTATGGCTACACCTTC. Its protein product is CASSPWASFNYGYTF.